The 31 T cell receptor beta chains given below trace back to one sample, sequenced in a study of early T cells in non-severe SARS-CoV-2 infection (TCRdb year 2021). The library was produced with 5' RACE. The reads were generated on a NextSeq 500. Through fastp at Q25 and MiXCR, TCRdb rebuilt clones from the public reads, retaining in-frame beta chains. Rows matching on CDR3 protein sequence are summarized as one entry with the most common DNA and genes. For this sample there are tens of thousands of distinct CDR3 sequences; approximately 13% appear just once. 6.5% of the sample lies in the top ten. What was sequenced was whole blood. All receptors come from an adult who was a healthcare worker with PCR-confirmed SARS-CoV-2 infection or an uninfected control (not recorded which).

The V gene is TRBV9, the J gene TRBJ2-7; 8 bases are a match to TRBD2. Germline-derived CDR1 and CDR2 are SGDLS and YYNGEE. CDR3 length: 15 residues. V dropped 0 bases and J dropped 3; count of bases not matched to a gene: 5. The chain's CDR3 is CASSVALAGVYEQYF. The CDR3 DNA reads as TGTGCCAGCAGCGTAGCCCTAGCGGGCGTCTACGAGCAGTACTTC.

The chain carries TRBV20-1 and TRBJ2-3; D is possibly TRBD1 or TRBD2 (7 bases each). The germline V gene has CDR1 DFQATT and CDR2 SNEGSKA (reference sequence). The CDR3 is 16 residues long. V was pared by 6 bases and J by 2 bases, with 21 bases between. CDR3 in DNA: TGCAGTGCCAACCAGGGGGGAGGGCCGAACACAGATACGCAGTATTTT. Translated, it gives CSANQGGGPNTDTQYF.

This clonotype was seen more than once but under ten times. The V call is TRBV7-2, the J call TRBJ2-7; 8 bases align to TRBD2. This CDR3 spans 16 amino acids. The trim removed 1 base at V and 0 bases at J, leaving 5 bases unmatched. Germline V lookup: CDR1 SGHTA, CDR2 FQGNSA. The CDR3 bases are TGTGCCAGCAGCTTAGTGGCCGGGGGGGTCTCCTACGAGCAGTACTTC. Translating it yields CASSLVAGGVSYEQYF.

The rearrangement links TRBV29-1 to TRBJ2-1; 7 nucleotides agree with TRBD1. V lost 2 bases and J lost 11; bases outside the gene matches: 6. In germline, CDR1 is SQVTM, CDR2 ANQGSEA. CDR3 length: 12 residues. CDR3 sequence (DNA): TGCAGCGTTGAACTAGGGGGCGGTAAGCAGTTCTTC. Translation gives CSVELGGGKQFF.

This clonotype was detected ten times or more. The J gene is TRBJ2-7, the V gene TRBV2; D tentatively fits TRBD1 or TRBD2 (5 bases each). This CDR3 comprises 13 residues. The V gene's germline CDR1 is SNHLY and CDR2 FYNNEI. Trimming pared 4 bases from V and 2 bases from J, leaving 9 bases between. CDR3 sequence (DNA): TGTGCCAGCAGTGGGGACGGACCCTACGAGCAGTACTTC. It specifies CASSGDGPYEQYF.

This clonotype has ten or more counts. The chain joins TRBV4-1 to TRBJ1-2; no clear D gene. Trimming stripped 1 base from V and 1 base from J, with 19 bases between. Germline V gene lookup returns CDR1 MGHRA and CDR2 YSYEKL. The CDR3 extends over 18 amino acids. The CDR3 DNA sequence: TGCGCCAGCAGCCAAGGGTTCACCACAGCTTCTTTTAACTATGGCTACACCTTC. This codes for CASSQGFTTASFNYGYTF.

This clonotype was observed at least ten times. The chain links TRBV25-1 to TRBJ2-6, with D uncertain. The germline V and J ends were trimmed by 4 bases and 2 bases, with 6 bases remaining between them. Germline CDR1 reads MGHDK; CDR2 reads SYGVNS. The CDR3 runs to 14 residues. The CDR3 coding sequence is TGTGCCAGCAGTGCCGCCGCTGGGGCCAACGTCCTGACTTTC. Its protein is CASSAAAGANVLTF.

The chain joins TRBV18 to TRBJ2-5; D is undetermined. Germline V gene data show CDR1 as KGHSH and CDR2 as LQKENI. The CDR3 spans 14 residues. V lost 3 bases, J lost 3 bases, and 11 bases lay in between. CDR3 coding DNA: TGTGCCAGCTCACCTACTTGGGGTGAAGAGACCCAGTACTTC. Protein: CASSPTWGEETQYF.

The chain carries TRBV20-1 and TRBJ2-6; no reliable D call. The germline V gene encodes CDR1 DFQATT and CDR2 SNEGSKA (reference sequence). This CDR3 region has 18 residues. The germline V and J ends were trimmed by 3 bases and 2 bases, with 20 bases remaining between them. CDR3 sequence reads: CSASPFWDNDTGANVLTF. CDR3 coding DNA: TGCAGTGCTAGTCCGTTTTGGGATAACGACACTGGGGCCAACGTCCTGACTTTC.

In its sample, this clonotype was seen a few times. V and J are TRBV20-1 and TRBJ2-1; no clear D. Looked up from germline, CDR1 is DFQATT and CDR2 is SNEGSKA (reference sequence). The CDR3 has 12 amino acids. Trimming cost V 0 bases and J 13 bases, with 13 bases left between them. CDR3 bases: TGCAGTGCTAGAGACCCACTCAGCTCTCAGTTCTTC. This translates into CSARDPLSSQFF.

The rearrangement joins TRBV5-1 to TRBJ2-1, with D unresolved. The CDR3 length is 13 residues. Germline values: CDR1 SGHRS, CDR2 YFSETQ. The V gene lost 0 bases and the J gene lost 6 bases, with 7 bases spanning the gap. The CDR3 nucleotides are TGCGCCAGCAGCTTGGTGTCCCGCAATGAGCAGTTCTTC. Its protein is CASSLVSRNEQFF. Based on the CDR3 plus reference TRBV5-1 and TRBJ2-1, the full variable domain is KAGVTQTPRYLIKTRGQQVTLSCSPISGHRSVSWYQQTPGQGLQFLFEYFSETQRNKGNFPGRFSGRQFSNSRSEMNVSTLELGDSALYLCASSLVSRNEQFFGPGTRLTVL.

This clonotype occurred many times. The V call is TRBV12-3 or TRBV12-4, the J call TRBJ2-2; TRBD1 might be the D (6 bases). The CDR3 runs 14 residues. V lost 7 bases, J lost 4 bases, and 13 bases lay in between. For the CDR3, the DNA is TGTGCCAGCACCACCGGGACAAGCACCGGGGAGCTGTTTTTT. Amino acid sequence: CASTTGTSTGELFF.

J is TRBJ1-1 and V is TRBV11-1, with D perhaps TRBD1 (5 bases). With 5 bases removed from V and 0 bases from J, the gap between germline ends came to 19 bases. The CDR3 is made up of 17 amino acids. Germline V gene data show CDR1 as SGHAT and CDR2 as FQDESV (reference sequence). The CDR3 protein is CASSAPFRGHMNTEAFF. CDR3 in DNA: TGTGCCAGCAGCGCTCCTTTTAGAGGACACATGAACACTGAAGCTTTCTTT.

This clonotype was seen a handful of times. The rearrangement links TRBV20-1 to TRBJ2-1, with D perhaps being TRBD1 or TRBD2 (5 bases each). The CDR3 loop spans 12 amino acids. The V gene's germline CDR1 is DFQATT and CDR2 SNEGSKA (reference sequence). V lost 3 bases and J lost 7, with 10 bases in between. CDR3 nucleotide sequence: TGCAGTGCTAGTTACAGGAGGAATGAGCAGTTCTTC. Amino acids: CSASYRRNEQFF.

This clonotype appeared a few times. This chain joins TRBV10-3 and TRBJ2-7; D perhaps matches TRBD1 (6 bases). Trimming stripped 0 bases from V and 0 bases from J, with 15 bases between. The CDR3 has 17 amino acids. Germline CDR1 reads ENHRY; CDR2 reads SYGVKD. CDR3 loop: CAISESHRVGGSYEQYF. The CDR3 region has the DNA TGTGCCATCAGTGAGTCTCATCGTGTAGGGGGCTCCTACGAGCAGTACTTC.

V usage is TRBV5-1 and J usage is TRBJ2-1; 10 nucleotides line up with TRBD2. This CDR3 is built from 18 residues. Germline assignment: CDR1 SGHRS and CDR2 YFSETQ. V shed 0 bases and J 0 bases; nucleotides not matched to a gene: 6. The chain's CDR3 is CASSLGLAGAPSYNEQFF. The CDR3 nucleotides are TGCGCCAGCAGCTTGGGCCTAGCGGGAGCACCCTCCTACAATGAGCAGTTCTTC.

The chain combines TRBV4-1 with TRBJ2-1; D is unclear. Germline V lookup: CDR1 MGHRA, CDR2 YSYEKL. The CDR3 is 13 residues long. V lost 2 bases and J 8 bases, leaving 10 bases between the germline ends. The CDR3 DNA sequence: TGCGCCAGCAGCCAATCACCCTGGGATGAGCAGTTCTTC. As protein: CASSQSPWDEQFF.

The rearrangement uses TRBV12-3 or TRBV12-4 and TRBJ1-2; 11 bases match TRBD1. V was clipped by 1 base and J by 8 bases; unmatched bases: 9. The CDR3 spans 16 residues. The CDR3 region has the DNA TGTGCCAGCAGTTTAGGGATCGGACAGGGGGCACGAGGCTACACCTTC. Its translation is CASSLGIGQGARGYTF.

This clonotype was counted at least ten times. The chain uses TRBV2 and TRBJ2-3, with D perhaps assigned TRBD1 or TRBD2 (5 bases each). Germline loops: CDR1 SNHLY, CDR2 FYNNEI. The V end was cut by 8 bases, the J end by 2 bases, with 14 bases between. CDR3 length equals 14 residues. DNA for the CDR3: TGTGCCAGCGAGAGAGTGGGGGACACAGATACGCAGTATTTT. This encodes CASERVGDTDTQYF.

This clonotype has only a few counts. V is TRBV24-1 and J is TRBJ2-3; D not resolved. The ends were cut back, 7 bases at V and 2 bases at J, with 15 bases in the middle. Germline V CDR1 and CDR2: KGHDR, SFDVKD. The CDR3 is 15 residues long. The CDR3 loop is CATRTDLSITDTQYF. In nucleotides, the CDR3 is TGTGCCACCAGGACCGACTTATCAATCACAGATACGCAGTATTTT.

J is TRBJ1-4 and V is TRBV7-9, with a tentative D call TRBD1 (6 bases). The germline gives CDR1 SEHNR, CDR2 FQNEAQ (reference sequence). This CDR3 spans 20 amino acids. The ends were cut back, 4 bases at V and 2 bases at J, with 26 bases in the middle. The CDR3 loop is CASSSKTGRGTIGTNEKLFF. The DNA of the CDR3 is TGTGCCAGCAGCTCGAAAACGGGGAGAGGGACAATCGGGACTAATGAAAAACTGTTTTTT.

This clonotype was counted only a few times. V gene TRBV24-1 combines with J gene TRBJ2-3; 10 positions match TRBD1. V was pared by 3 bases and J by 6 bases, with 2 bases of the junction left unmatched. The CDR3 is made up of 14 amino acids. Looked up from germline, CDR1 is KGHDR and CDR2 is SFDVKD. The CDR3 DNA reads TGTGCCACCAGTGATGGGACAGGGGAGGATACGCAGTATTTT. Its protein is CATSDGTGEDTQYF.

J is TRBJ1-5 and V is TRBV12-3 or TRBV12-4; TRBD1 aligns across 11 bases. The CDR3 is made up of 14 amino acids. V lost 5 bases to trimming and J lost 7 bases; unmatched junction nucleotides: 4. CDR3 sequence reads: CASSNRDRGQPQHF. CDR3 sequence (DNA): TGTGCCAGCAGTAACCGGGACAGGGGGCAGCCCCAGCATTTT.

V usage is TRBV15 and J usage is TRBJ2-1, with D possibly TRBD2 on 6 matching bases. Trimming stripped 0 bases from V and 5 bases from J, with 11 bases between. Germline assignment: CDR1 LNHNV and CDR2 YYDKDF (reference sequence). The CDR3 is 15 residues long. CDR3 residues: CATSRDRGGDNEQFF. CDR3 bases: TGTGCCACCAGCAGAGATCGAGGCGGGGACAATGAGCAGTTCTTC. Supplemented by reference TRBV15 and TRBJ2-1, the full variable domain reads DAMVIQNPRYQVTQFGKPVTLSCSQTLNHNVMYWYQQKSSQAPKLLFHYYDKDFNNEADTPDNFQSRRPNTSFCFLDIRSPGLGDTAMYLCATSRDRGGDNEQFFGPGTRLTVL.

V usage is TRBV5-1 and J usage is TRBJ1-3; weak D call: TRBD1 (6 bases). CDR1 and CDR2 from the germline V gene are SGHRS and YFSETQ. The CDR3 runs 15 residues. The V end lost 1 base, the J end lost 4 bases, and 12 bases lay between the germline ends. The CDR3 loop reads CASSLTGQKGNTIYF. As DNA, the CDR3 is TGCGCCAGCAGCTTGACCGGACAGAAGGGAAACACCATATATTTT.

The CDR3, as DNA: TGTGCCAGCAGCCCCCTCGGTGGGGAGACCCAGTACTTC. This encodes CASSPLGGETQYF. This sequence joins TRBV7-2 and TRBJ2-5; D remains ambiguous. CDR3 length: 13 amino acids. The germline CDR1 and CDR2 sequences are SGHTA and FQGNSA. Trimming left V 5 bases short and J 5 bases short, with 12 bases between.

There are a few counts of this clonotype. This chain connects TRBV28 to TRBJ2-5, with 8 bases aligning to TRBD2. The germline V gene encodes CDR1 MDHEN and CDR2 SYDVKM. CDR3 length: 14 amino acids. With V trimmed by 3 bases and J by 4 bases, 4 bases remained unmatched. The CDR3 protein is CASSFLGLGETQYF. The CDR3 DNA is TGTGCCAGCAGTTTTCTGGGACTAGGAGAGACCCAGTACTTC.

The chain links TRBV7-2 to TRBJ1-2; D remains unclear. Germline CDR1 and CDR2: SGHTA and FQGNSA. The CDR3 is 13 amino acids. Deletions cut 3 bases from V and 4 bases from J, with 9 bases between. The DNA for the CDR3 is TGTGCCAGCAGCTTTTCTGGGGTCTATGGCTACACCTTC. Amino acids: CASSFSGVYGYTF.

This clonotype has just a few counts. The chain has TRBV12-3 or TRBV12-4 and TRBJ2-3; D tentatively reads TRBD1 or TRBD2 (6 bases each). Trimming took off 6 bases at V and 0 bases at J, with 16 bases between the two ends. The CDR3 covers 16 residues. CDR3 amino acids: CASSRRGSGSTDTQYF. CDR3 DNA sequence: TGTGCCAGCAGCCGGAGGGGGAGCGGGAGCACAGATACGCAGTATTTT.

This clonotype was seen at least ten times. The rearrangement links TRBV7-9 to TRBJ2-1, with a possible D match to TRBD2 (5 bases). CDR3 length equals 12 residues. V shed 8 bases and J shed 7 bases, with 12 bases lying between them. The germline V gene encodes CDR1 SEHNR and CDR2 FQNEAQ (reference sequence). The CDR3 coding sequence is TGTGCCAGCGGCGGGCGGAAAAATGAGCAGTTCTTC. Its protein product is CASGGRKNEQFF.

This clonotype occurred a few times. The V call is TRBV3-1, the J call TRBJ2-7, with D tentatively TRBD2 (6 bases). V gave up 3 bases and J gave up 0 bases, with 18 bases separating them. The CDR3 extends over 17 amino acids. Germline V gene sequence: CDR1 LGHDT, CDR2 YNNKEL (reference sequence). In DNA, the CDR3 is TGTGCCAGCAGCCACACGGGGCGGGGCACTACCTCCTACGAGCAGTACTTC. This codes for CASSHTGRGTTSYEQYF.